This record concerns one T cell receptor (beta chain) sequence. The antigen remains undetermined. This sample is drawn from a study of molecular identifiers for immune sequencing clone quantification. General observations from the study: Jurkat TCR RNA from one cell was spiked into approximately 1 million naive cells, and it was reportedly detectable there.

V was shortened by 5 bases and J by 6 bases, with 9 bases between the two germline ends. The CDR3 loop spans 12 amino acids. Germline V lookup: CDR1 MNHEY, CDR2 SMNVEV (reference sequence). For bulk TCR libraries, previously described methods and listed TCR primers were used. TCRdb reprocessed the PCR reads with MiXCR, giving one entry per CDR3 protein. The sample has around 94,000 distinct CDR3 sequences, 35% seen once; the top ten hold about 9.7%. Naive CD8 T cells, phenotype CD8+CD4-CCR7+CD45RA+, were sorted. Sequenced input: naive CD8+ T cells from blood, with Jurkat cell RNA spiked in. As for subset: FACS-sorted CD8+CD4-CCR7+CD45RA+ naive T cells. The receptor comes from a human donor in good health. Some libraries in this study had Jurkat cell RNA spiked in. This chain connects TRBV27 to TRBJ2-3; no reliable D call. The CDR3 DNA reads TGTGCCAGCAGTCCCGATTTTGATACGCAGTATTTT. It specifies CASSPDFDTQYF.